This TCR beta chain stems from a study of T cells in Graves' hyperthyroidism and ophthalmopathy. The CDR3 is 16 amino acids. CDR1 and CDR2 (germline): MNHEY, SVGAGI. Isolation of PBMCs was performed on around 9.3 ml fresh peripheral blood. Researchers took RNA transcripts and amplified the TCR beta CDR3 regions from them. RT-PCR in the first round (using the HTBI primer set) targeted the TCR CDR3. TCRdb re-analysed the multiplex PCR reads in MiXCR, keeping a single row per CDR3 protein. The sample contains a few hundred thousand distinct CDR3 sequences, around 13% of which appear only once. This clonotype has more than one count but fewer than ten. As yet, its antigen is unknown. One junction end disagrees with the germline gene, perhaps due to a read error. The study, taken as a whole, reports: Ophthalmopathy, as predicted by the model, came a median approximately 5.9 months after the prediction. Blood held most thyroid clonotypes expanded above 0.001 frequency.

This chain joins TRBV6-5 and TRBJ2-1, with D possibly TRBD1 on 6 matching bases. The receptor was isolated from a woman aged 40 to 55 with Graves' ophthalmopathy. Specimen: blood. CDR3 in amino acids: CASSDSLWDNYNEQFF. For the CDR3, the DNA is TGTGCCAGCAGTGACTCTTTGTGGGACAACTACAATGAGCAGTTCTTC.